This passage covers 16 T cell receptor beta chains from one sample sequenced in a study of regulatory T cells in long-lasting Graves disease. Investigators prepared the TCR beta libraries by applying iRepertoire HTBI primers and Arm-PCR of CDR3 regions. TCRdb reanalysed the multiplex PCR reads using MiXCR and keeps one entry per CDR3 protein. The sample holds about 620,000 distinct CDR3 sequences; roughly 15% are singletons and the top ten take approximately 20%. Described time point: newly diagnosed GD, antithyroid drugs for less than 3 months. There was RNA extracted from PBMCs, and the TCR library was made from it. These same records also appear under a second study, on T cells in Graves' hyperthyroidism and ophthalmopathy.

The material sequenced was peripheral blood mononuclear cells (PBMCs), taken at new diagnosis, from a patient treated with antithyroid drugs. Receptor source: a woman aged 25-40 years with Graves disease.

This clonotype was seen at least ten times. The rearrangement links TRBV28 to TRBJ2-1; weak D call: TRBD2 (6 bases). V dropped 1 base and J dropped 5 bases, with 12 bases sitting between them. In germline, CDR1 is MDHEN, CDR2 SYDVKM. This CDR3 is built from 15 residues. CDR3 amino acids: CASSLYGSGDNEQFF. The CDR3 nucleotides read TGTGCCAGCAGTTTATACGGGAGTGGCGACAATGAGCAGTTCTTC.

This clonotype was seen repeatedly, ten times or more. V gene TRBV29-1 combines with J gene TRBJ1-1; D is unresolved. V shed 4 bases and J shed 2 bases, with 14 bases lying between them. The CDR3 runs to 14 residues. Germline loops: CDR1 SQVTM, CDR2 ANQGSEA. CDR3 loop: CSVVSQRLNTEAFF. The CDR3 DNA is TGCAGCGTTGTGTCGCAGCGCCTTAACACTGAAGCTTTCTTT.

This clonotype was found a few times. The chain couples TRBV28 to TRBJ1-4; 9 bases agree with TRBD1. Trimming removed 4 bases from V and 7 bases from J; junction bases left unmatched: 4. This CDR3 region has 14 residues. Per germline, CDR1 MDHEN and CDR2 SYDVKM. CDR3 residues: CASSYRGRGEKLFF. The CDR3 region has the DNA TGTGCCAGCAGTTACAGGGGGCGGGGTGAAAAACTGTTTTTT.

At least ten counts were recorded for this clonotype. This chain links TRBV20-1 with TRBJ2-5; 13 bases match TRBD2. V dropped 5 bases and J dropped 5; count of bases not matched to a gene: 5. The CDR3 extends over 14 amino acids. Germline V gene sequence: CDR1 DFQATT, CDR2 SNEGSKA (reference sequence). CDR3: CSAPGTSGMETQYF. The CDR3 DNA sequence: TGCAGTGCTCCAGGGACTAGCGGGATGGAGACCCAGTACTTC.

In this sample, this clonotype turned up once. This could be a read error, since a much larger clone is one nucleotide away. The gene calls are TRBV12-3 or TRBV12-4 and TRBJ2-7; 7 positions match TRBD2. The CDR3 is 14 amino acids. V shed 6 bases and J 4 bases; nucleotides not matched to a gene: 9. The DNA of the CDR3 is TGTGCCAGCAGGACTAGCAGAGCTATGTACGAGCAGTACTTC. Residues: CASRTSRAMYEQYF.

This clonotype was seen a few times. The chain is built from TRBV18 and TRBJ2-1, with TRBD1 matching 7 bases. V was clipped by 3 bases and J by 5 bases; unmatched bases: 7. Germline values: CDR1 KGHSH, CDR2 LQKENI. The CDR3 sequence is 15 residues long. CDR3 protein: CASSPFTTGDNEQFF. In nucleotides, the CDR3 is TGTGCCAGCTCACCGTTTACAACAGGGGACAATGAGCAGTTCTTC.

This clonotype was seen more than once but under ten times. A much larger clone lies a single base off, so this may be a read error. J is TRBJ1-1 and V is TRBV18; possibly TRBD1 for D (5 bases). The V gene lost 10 bases and the J gene lost 4 bases, with 13 bases spanning the gap. Germline CDR1 and CDR2: KGHSH and LQKENI. This CDR3 is 12 amino acids long. DNA of the CDR3: TGTGCCACCGAACAGGAGAGCACTGAAGCTTTCTTT. Its protein is CATEQESTEAFF.

In its sample, this clonotype was seen many times. CDR3 sequence reads: CASGPGTGDVTQYF. CDR3 coding DNA: TGTGCTAGTGGACCCGGGACAGGGGACGTTACGCAGTATTTT. The genes are TRBV12-5 and TRBJ2-3; 10 bases map to TRBD1. This CDR3 has 14 residues. With V trimmed by 6 bases and J by 8 bases, 8 bases remained unmatched. Germline V CDR1 and CDR2: LGHNT, FRNRAP.

This clonotype was observed many times. This chain joins TRBV6-1 and TRBJ2-7, with TRBD2 matching over 10 bases. The germline gives CDR1 MNHNS, CDR2 SASEGT. With 5 bases clipped from V and 0 bases from J, the junction kept 13 bases outside the gene matches. The CDR3 extends over 18 amino acids. The CDR3 nucleotides read TGTGCCAGCAGTCCACGGGGTAGCGGGAGGCTTAGCTCCTACGAGCAGTACTTC. Its protein is CASSPRGSGRLSSYEQYF.

The V gene is TRBV7-9, the J gene TRBJ2-7, with 9 positions matching TRBD2. V shed 5 bases, J shed 5 bases, and the junction held 16 bases outside the gene matches. Looked up from germline, CDR1 is SEHNR and CDR2 is FQNEAQ (reference sequence). The CDR3 covers 17 residues. CDR3 sequence: CASSPPRGASGTNEQYF. For the CDR3, the DNA is TGTGCCAGCAGCCCACCAAGGGGGGCTAGCGGGACAAACGAGCAGTACTTC.

The sample holds a few counts of this clonotype. The V call is TRBV28, the J call TRBJ1-6; D remains unclear. The CDR3 loop spans 17 amino acids. V was clipped by 0 bases and J by 10 bases, with 19 bases between them. The germline V gene encodes CDR1 MDHEN and CDR2 SYDVKM. CDR3 sequence (DNA): TGTGCCAGCAGTTTATGGGCTGGTGGTCAGGCGGGCTCACCCCTCCACTTT. As protein: CASSLWAGGQAGSPLHF.

This clonotype was seen many times. V and J are TRBV29-1 and TRBJ1-2; no reliable D call. The V and J ends lost 3 bases and 5 bases respectively, with 4 bases between them. CDR3 length equals 10 residues. CDR1 is SQVTM, CDR2 ANQGSEA, per germline. This chain's CDR3 is CSVESYGYTF. The DNA of the CDR3 is TGCAGCGTTGAGTCGTATGGCTACACCTTC.

This clonotype showed up many times. This rearrangement joins TRBV6-5 to TRBJ1-1, with unresolved D. The V end was cut by 4 bases, the J end by 1 base, with 7 bases between. CDR1 and CDR2 (germline): MNHEY, SVGAGI. The CDR3 covers 13 residues. CDR3 sequence: CASSWEWNTEAFF. CDR3 nucleotide sequence: TGTGCCAGCAGTTGGGAGTGGAACACTGAAGCTTTCTTT.

This clonotype was seen once. This sequence may be a read error, since a much larger clone differs from it by one base. The V and J genes are TRBV7-2 and TRBJ2-5, with TRBD2 as a possible D gene (5 bases). The CDR3 extends over 14 amino acids. The V gene's germline CDR1 is SGHTA and CDR2 FQGNSA. This CDR3 reads CASSNTDFYNEQSF. In DNA, the CDR3 is TGTGCCAGCAGCAATACGGACTTTTACAATGAGCAGTCCTTC.

This clonotype was seen ten or more times. The rearrangement links TRBV2 to TRBJ2-5; 9 bases are a match to TRBD1. The V gene end was trimmed by 11 bases and the J gene end by 5 bases; junction bases not matched to a gene: 9. This CDR3 is built from 13 residues. CDR1 SNHLY and CDR2 FYNNEI come from the germline V gene. In DNA, the CDR3 is TGTGCCGGTGGACAGGGGTATTTCGAGACCCAGTACTTC. It is translated as CAGGQGYFETQYF. The full variable domain, rest sourced from reference TRBV2 and TRBJ2-5, is EPEVTQTPSHQVTQMGQEVILRCVPISNHLYFYWYRQILGQKVEFLVSFYNNEISEKSEIFDDQFSVERPDGSNFTLKIRSTKLEDSAMYFCAGGQGYFETQYFGPGTRLLVL.

The chain links TRBV7-3 to TRBJ2-2, with 8 bases that match TRBD2. Looked up from germline, CDR1 is SGHTA and CDR2 is FQGTGA. With 2 bases clipped from V and 4 bases from J, the junction kept 6 bases outside the gene matches. The CDR3 contains 16 residues. The CDR3 reads CASSLSPAGVTGELFF. CDR3 nucleotides: TGTGCCAGCAGCTTATCCCCAGCGGGAGTCACCGGGGAGCTGTTTTTT.